This TCR beta chain came from a study of T-cell reconstitution after alpha-beta-depleted transplantation in children. Unique molecular identifiers were built into the TCRbeta library. TCRdb reprocessed the PCR reads via MiXCR and lists one record per CDR3 protein. Among around 490,000 distinct CDR3 sequences listed, approximately 10% were seen once. This CDR3 has 15 amino acids. CDR1 is MGHDK and CDR2 is SYGVNS in the germline V gene. The table lists this clonotype with a count of one. The antigen is undetermined. Its ends do not fully match the called genes, so a read error is possible. General study results and limits: T-cell numbers and diversity, one year after transplant, stemmed largely from T cells that were newly produced. Expanded graft clones, several hundred of them, were reportedly the source of alpha-beta T cells about two months after transplant. It was surviving recipient T cells and thymic progenitors that gave some patients high TCRbeta diversity at day 60.

This sequence was found in a female patient aged 2-10 years who had a stem cell transplant for aplastic anemia, so the T cells may come from the graft donor. The material sequenced was PBMCs, mostly from graft donor cells, taken 180 days after TCRalphabeta/CD19-depleted stem cell transplant. The rearrangement links TRBV25-1 to TRBJ2-2; weak D call: TRBD2 (6 bases). The CDR3 here is CASSEKGLNTGDLFF. The CDR3 coding sequence is TGTGCCAGCAGTGAAAAGGGACTGAACACCGGGGACCTGTTTTTT.